This TCR beta chain was retrieved from a study of human T cells and chemical hapten exposure. TCRdb re-derived calls from the RACE reads in MiXCR, one entry per CDR3 protein. Of some 200,000 distinct CDR3 sequences listed, approximately 29% are singletons. This clonotype appeared a few times. Time point here: pre-sensitization, week 0. Treatment denoted: therapeutic diphenylcyclopropenone sensitization with weekly scalp DPC. Here the sequenced sample was whole blood, taken in connection with sensitization to the hapten diphenylcyclopropenone (DPC). This TCR was recovered from a woman in her twenties or thirties with alopecia areata. Some clones in this sample may be carry-over from other donors' samples.

This chain's CDR3 is CASSQDTDRTGELFF. CDR3 nucleotide sequence: TGTGCCAGCAGCCAAGATACGGACCGCACCGGGGAGCTGTTTTTT. The V and J genes are TRBV4-2 and TRBJ2-2; D remains ambiguous. CDR1 is LGHNA, CDR2 YNFKEQ, per germline. The germline V and J ends were trimmed by 0 bases and 4 bases, with 9 bases remaining between them. This CDR3 has 15 residues.